The 6 T cell receptor beta chains given below trace back to one sample, sequenced in a study of T cell changes during pregnancy in multiple sclerosis. Using immunoSEQ multiplex PCR, the repertoire was profiled, and TCRdb retains in-frame clones only, with some absent. The sample has about 53,000 clones, approximately 91% seen once. The sample consisted of CD4+ T cells from peripheral blood mononuclear cells, taken in the third trimester of pregnancy. The receptors were sampled from a female donor with multiple sclerosis, enrolled in a pregnancy study.

This clone has just one count. The V gene is TRBV29-1, the J gene TRBJ2-1; 10 bases match TRBD1. V lost 6 bases to trimming and J lost 8 bases; unmatched junction nucleotides: 10. CDR1 is SQVTM, CDR2 ANQGSEA, per germline. CDR3 size: 14 residues. The CDR3 DNA reads TGCAGCGTGGTAGACAGGGGGCGGGCAGATGAGCAGTTCTTC. Encoded protein: CSVVDRGRADEQFF.

The rearrangement joins TRBV5-6 to TRBJ2-2, with D uncertain. V lost 4 bases, J lost 0 bases, and 10 bases lay in between. This CDR3 has 15 residues. Germline CDR1 and CDR2: SGHDT and YYEEEE. CDR3 amino acids: CASSPYGPNTGELFF. In DNA, the CDR3 is TGTGCCAGCAGCCCATATGGGCCGAACACCGGGGAGCTGTTTTTT.

This chain uses TRBV2 with TRBJ1-5; D may be TRBD1 (6 bases). Germline V gene data show CDR1 as SNHLY and CDR2 as FYNNEI. This CDR3 is built from 16 residues. The V end was cut by 2 bases, the J end by 9 bases, with 20 bases between. CDR3 sequence (DNA): TGTGCCAGCAGTGAAAGGGCAGACAGGAGGAATGTGCCCCAGCATTTT. It translates to CASSERADRRNVPQHF. Filled out from reference TRBV2 and TRBJ1-5, the complete variable domain reads EPEVTQTPSHQVTQMGQEVILRCVPISNHLYFYWYRQILGQKVEFLVSFYNNEISEKSEIFDDQFSVERPDGSNFTLKIRSTKLEDSAMYFCASSERADRRNVPQHFGDGTRLSIL.

The J gene is TRBJ2-3, the V gene TRBV9, with a tentative D call TRBD2 (7 bases). The CDR3 runs to 16 residues. Trimming stripped 4 bases from V and 0 bases from J, with 15 bases between. Germline CDR1 reads SGDLS; CDR2 reads YYNGEE. The CDR3 loop reads CASSPGGRHSTDTQYF. Written as DNA, the CDR3 is TGTGCCAGCAGCCCCGGGGGGCGCCATAGCACAGATACGCAGTATTTT.

The chain combines TRBV5-1 with TRBJ2-1, with 8 bases matching TRBD1. V was clipped by 4 bases and J by 4 bases; unmatched bases: 13. The germline V gene encodes CDR1 SGHRS and CDR2 YFSETQ. The CDR3 totals 17 residues. The CDR3 nucleotides read TGCGCCAGCAGCGTCGAACCTCCGGGACAGGCATACAATGAGCAGTTCTTC. Protein sequence: CASSVEPPGQAYNEQFF.

The chain uses TRBV7-8 and TRBJ2-7; the D gene is possibly TRBD2 (5 bases). CDR1 and CDR2 from the germline V gene are SGHVS and FQNEAQ. V was cut by 3 bases and J by 3 bases, with 15 bases left in between. The CDR3 has 15 residues. The CDR3 nucleotides are TGTGCCAGCAGCTTCGAGAGGGTAGGGAACTACGAGCAGTACTTC. This encodes CASSFERVGNYEQYF.